A single sample gave rise to the 24 T cell receptor beta chains below, sequenced in a study of blood T cells in healthy people across ages (dated by TCRdb to the mid-2010s). The library was obtained by 5' RACE. TCRdb records Illumina HiSeq 2500 as the sequencer. A second PCR of about 6 to 11 cycles was performed with a sample-barcoded 5' primer and a J-beta primer mix. TCRdb ran its own pipeline on the public reads, namely fastp trimming at Q25 and MiXCR clone calling, and kept in-frame beta chains. Rows merge per CDR3 protein into single entries with the most common DNA and genes. This sample is represented by roughly 680,000 distinct CDR3 sequences; roughly 21% of them were singletons. The ten largest clones represent 3% to 4.5% of the sample. The specimen sequenced was blood. The receptors stem from a man between 70 and 80 years old in good health.

This clonotype has only a few counts. The CDR3 protein is CASSMSGAGNEKLFF. In DNA form, the CDR3 reads TGTGCCAGCAGCATGTCGGGTGCGGGTAATGAAAAACTGTTTTTT. This chain links TRBV7-6 with TRBJ1-4; D remains unclear. The CDR3 extends over 15 amino acids. Germline V gene data show CDR1 as SGHVS and CDR2 as FNYEAQ. V lost 5 bases, J lost 4 bases, and 14 bases lay in between.

This chain links TRBV3-1 with TRBJ2-5, with 9 bases matching TRBD2. Judging by the DNA end, TRBJ2-1 fits better; the J call may be wrong. The length of the CDR3 is 15 residues. Germline CDR1 is LGHDT and CDR2 is YNNKEL (reference sequence). The CDR3 bases are TGTGCCAGCAGCCCCCAGCGGGGGGTCTTCAATGAGCAGTTCTTC. Translating gives CASSPQRGVFNEQFF.

This clonotype appeared a few times. The chain joins TRBV6-2 or TRBV6-3 to TRBJ1-4; perhaps TRBD1 as D (5 bases). The CDR3 totals 15 residues. The germline V and J ends were trimmed by 8 bases and 4 bases, with 17 bases remaining between them. Germline V gene data show CDR1 as MNHEY and CDR2 as SVGEGT. CDR3 residues: CASRDSARFNEKLFF. CDR3 coding DNA: TGTGCCAGCCGGGACTCAGCGAGGTTTAATGAAAAACTGTTTTTT.

This clonotype was recorded a few times. V is TRBV27 and J is TRBJ2-2, with 13 bases lining up with TRBD2. J gave up 6 bases and V 6 bases, and 4 bases lay outside the gene matches. This CDR3 is built from 15 residues. Germline loops: CDR1 MNHEY, CDR2 SMNVEV (reference sequence). The CDR3, as DNA: TGTGCCAGCAGGCGGACTAGCGGGAGTTCCGGGGAGCTGTTTTTT. It yields the protein CASRRTSGSSGELFF.

The V call is TRBV5-4, the J call TRBJ1-4, with 8 bases aligning to TRBD1. The V and J ends lost 3 bases and 8 bases, in that order; junction bases with no gene match: 9. The CDR3 length is 15 residues. Germline CDR1 reads SGHNT; CDR2 reads YYREEE (reference sequence). CDR3 residues: CASSWSGQAAEKLFF. The CDR3 nucleotides read TGTGCCAGCAGCTGGTCGGGACAGGCAGCGGAAAAACTGTTTTTT.

This sequence joins TRBV5-1 and TRBJ2-5, with D perhaps being TRBD1 or TRBD2 (6 bases each). Gene TRBJ2-3 matches the end of the DNA better, so the J call may be wrong. This CDR3 is built from 17 residues. The germline V gene has CDR1 SGHRS and CDR2 YFSETQ. CDR3 in amino acids: CASSLPGAGVTADTQYF. In nucleotides, the CDR3 is TGCGCCAGCAGCTTACCGGGGGCAGGCGTGACGGCAGATACGCAGTATTTT.

Many counts were recorded for this clonotype. The chain carries TRBV20-1 and TRBJ1-2, with a possible D match to TRBD1 (6 bases). The germline V gene encodes CDR1 DFQATT and CDR2 SNEGSKA (reference sequence). Trimming removed 3 bases from V and 8 bases from J, with 13 bases in between. CDR3 size: 12 residues. CDR3 protein: CSASQGILGYTF. In nucleotides, the CDR3 is TGCAGTGCTAGTCAGGGGATCTTAGGCTACACCTTC.

The chain couples TRBV6-5 to TRBJ2-7; 9 bases map to TRBD1. The germline V gene encodes CDR1 MNHEY and CDR2 SVGAGI. The CDR3 consists of 14 residues. V was clipped by 2 bases and J by 5 bases; unmatched bases: 4. CDR3 residues: CASSYGDRDHEQYF. The CDR3 DNA reads TGTGCCAGCAGTTACGGGGACAGGGACCACGAGCAGTACTTC.

This chain uses TRBV5-1 with TRBJ2-3; TRBD1 aligns across 7 bases. The V segment lost 3 bases and the J segment 1 base; nucleotides outside the gene matches: 8. This CDR3 is built from 16 residues. Germline V CDR1 and CDR2: SGHRS, YFSETQ. The CDR3 sequence is CASSSVQGMGTDTQYF. The CDR3, as DNA: TGCGCCAGCAGCTCCGTACAGGGGATGGGCACAGATACGCAGTATTTT. Full variable domain (rest looked up from reference TRBV5-1 and TRBJ2-3): KAGVTQTPRYLIKTRGQQVTLSCSPISGHRSVSWYQQTPGQGLQFLFEYFSETQRNKGNFPGRFSGRQFSNSRSEMNVSTLELGDSALYLCASSSVQGMGTDTQYFGPGTRLTVL.

This clonotype was counted a few times. The chain employs TRBV25-1 and TRBJ2-7; 8 bases agree with TRBD2. The CDR3 contains 15 residues. V trimming: 5 bases; J trimming: 5 bases; junction bases outside the gene matches: 11. Per germline, CDR1 MGHDK and CDR2 SYGVNS. For the CDR3, the DNA is TGTGCCAGCAGTAATCGCGGGAGGATGGGCAACGAGCAGTACTTC. Protein product: CASSNRGRMGNEQYF.

This clonotype was observed a few times. This chain uses TRBV4-3 with TRBJ2-5, with TRBD1 matching over 7 bases. The germline CDR1 and CDR2 sequences are LGHNA and YSLEER. The CDR3 is 15 residues long. The trim removed 4 bases at V and 1 base at J, leaving 6 bases unmatched. The CDR3 is CASSPNRGSQETQYF. CDR3 DNA sequence: TGCGCCAGCAGCCCCAACAGGGGTTCCCAAGAGACCCAGTACTTC.

The chain links TRBV3-1 to TRBJ2-1, with 9 bases identical to TRBD2. V trimming: 0 bases; J trimming: 4 bases; junction bases outside the gene matches: 7. Looked up from germline, CDR1 is LGHDT and CDR2 is YNNKEL (reference sequence). The CDR3 runs to 17 residues. CDR3 protein: CASSQDLGGRAYNEQFF. CDR3 DNA sequence: TGTGCCAGCAGCCAAGATTTGGGCGGGAGGGCTTACAATGAGCAGTTCTTC.

This chain uses TRBV7-9 with TRBJ2-3; D may be TRBD1 or TRBD2 (6 bases each). This CDR3 comprises 16 residues. Germline V lookup: CDR1 SEHNR, CDR2 FQNEAQ (reference sequence). Between the trimmed V and J ends, which lost 2 bases and 4 bases, there was a span of 16 bases. The DNA for the CDR3 is TGTGCCAGCAGCTTAACAGGGTTTGGGGAGGCAGATACGCAGTATTTT. Translating it yields CASSLTGFGEADTQYF.

This clonotype was counted between two and nine times. The CDR3: CASSLGLEINIQYF. Written as DNA, the CDR3 is TGTGCCAGCAGCTTGGGCTTAGAGATAAACATTCAGTACTTC. The chain has TRBV5-8 and TRBJ2-4; D is undetermined. V lost 0 bases, J lost 6 bases, and 10 bases lay in between. Germline V gene lookup returns CDR1 SGHTS and CDR2 YDEGEE. CDR3 length: 14 amino acids.

This clonotype was detected a few times. In this CDR3 the conserved last residue, phenylalanine or tryptophan, is missing, so a read error is likely. The genes are TRBV4-1 and TRBJ2-3, with 8 bases aligning to TRBD2. V shed 2 bases, J shed 5 bases, and the junction held 6 bases outside the gene matches. This CDR3 region has 15 residues. Germline lookup yields CDR1 MGHRA and CDR2 YSYEKL. Here the CDR3 reads CASSQSALAGDTQYL. The CDR3, as DNA: TGCGCCAGCAGCCAATCCGCGCTAGCGGGAGATACGCAGTATTTG.

This clonotype occurred once. The chain combines TRBV15 with TRBJ2-3; TRBD1 might be the D (5 bases). With 0 bases removed from V and 3 bases from J, the gap between germline ends came to 10 bases. Per the germline V gene, CDR1 is LNHNV and CDR2 is YYDKDF (reference sequence). CDR3 length: 15 residues. CDR3 DNA sequence: TGTGCCACCAGCAGAGATGATCAGGGAACAGATACGCAGTATTTT. Translated: CATSRDDQGTDTQYF. The full variable domain, completed using reference TRBV15 and TRBJ2-3, is DAMVIQNPRYQVTQFGKPVTLSCSQTLNHNVMYWYQQKSSQAPKLLFHYYDKDFNNEADTPDNFQSRRPNTSFCFLDIRSPGLGDTAMYLCATSRDDQGTDTQYFGPGTRLTVL.

This clonotype was seen more than once but under ten times. This sequence joins TRBV7-9 and TRBJ1-3; tentative D call: TRBD1 (5 bases). The germline V gene has CDR1 SEHNR and CDR2 FQNEAQ (reference sequence). V was pared by 5 bases and J by 4 bases, with 15 bases between. The CDR3 sequence is 15 residues long. The CDR3 here is CASSARDPSGNTIYF. The CDR3 coding sequence is TGTGCCAGCAGCGCCCGGGACCCGTCGGGAAACACCATATATTTT.

This clonotype was seen at least ten times. CDR3 sequence: CSAREGALADTQYF. In DNA, the CDR3 is TGCAGTGCTAGGGAGGGAGCCCTAGCAGATACGCAGTATTTT. The rearrangement links TRBV20-1 to TRBJ2-3; D may be TRBD2 (6 bases). The V and J ends lost 3 bases and 4 bases respectively, with 14 bases between them. CDR3 size: 14 residues. CDR1 is DFQATT and CDR2 is SNEGSKA in the germline V gene (reference sequence).

Only a few counts were recorded for this clonotype. The rearrangement joins TRBV19 to TRBJ2-4; 7 bases are shared with TRBD2. Germline V CDR1 and CDR2: LNHDA, SQIVND (reference sequence). The J segment lost 1 base and the V segment lost 1 base, leaving 7 bases of the junction unmatched. The CDR3 spans 17 residues. CDR3 nucleotides: TGTGCCAGTAGTATAGCCCTCAGCGGGACGGCCAAAAACATTCAGTACTTC. Protein sequence: CASSIALSGTAKNIQYF.

V gene TRBV7-2 combines with J gene TRBJ1-5, with 7 bases identical to TRBD1. V lost 5 bases, J lost 3 bases, and 7 bases stayed unmatched. Germline values: CDR1 SGHTA, CDR2 FQGNSA. CDR3 length: 15 amino acids. CDR3 sequence (DNA): TGTGCCAGCAGCACCCGACAGGGAATCAATCAGCCCCAGCATTTT. Translation: CASSTRQGINQPQHF.

This clonotype showed up many times. This chain joins TRBV7-6 and TRBJ2-5; D uncertain. V was clipped by 3 bases and J by 5 bases, with 7 bases between them. Germline V gene sequence: CDR1 SGHVS, CDR2 FNYEAQ. The CDR3 is 12 residues long. DNA for the CDR3: TGTGCCAGCAGCTTGCAAAGGGAGACCCAGTACTTC. Translated, it gives CASSLQRETQYF. The full variable domain, rest sourced from reference TRBV7-6 and TRBJ2-5, is GAGVSQSPRYKVTKRGQDVALRCDPISGHVSLYWYRQALGQGPEFLTYFNYEAQQDKSGLPNDRFSAERPEGSISTLTIQRTEQRDSAMYRCASSLQRETQYFGPGTRLLVL.

This clonotype was observed a few times. This chain uses TRBV20-1 with TRBJ2-1, with 10 bases identical to TRBD2. The CDR3 is 16 amino acids. Trimming at V came to 5 bases and at J to 2 bases, leaving 9 bases not matched to a gene. Germline V gives CDR1 DFQATT, CDR2 SNEGSKA (reference sequence). The CDR3 nucleotides read TGCAGTGCTCGGGATCTAGCGGGAGCCCCCTACAATGAGCAGTTCTTC. It codes for CSARDLAGAPYNEQFF.

In this sample, this clonotype turned up many times. This chain links TRBV18 with TRBJ2-5; perhaps TRBD1 as D (5 bases). The last part of the DNA fits TRBJ2-1 better; the J call may be wrong. The CDR3 length is 11 residues. Germline values: CDR1 KGHSH, CDR2 LQKENI. CDR3 amino acids: CASSGRYEQFF. The CDR3 region has the DNA TGTGCCAGCTCGGGGCGGTATGAGCAGTTCTTC.

In this sample, this clonotype turned up many times. Just one base apart from a much larger clone, this may be a read error. The chain carries TRBV2 and TRBJ2-7; 9 bases are a match to TRBD2. This CDR3 comprises 14 residues. CDR1 is SNHLY and CDR2 is FYNNEI in the germline V gene. Germline trimming cut 4 bases from V and 2 bases from J; bases unmatched to any gene: 3. The CDR3 region is CASSGSGRTYEQYF. CDR3 coding DNA: TGTGCCAGCAGTGGTAGCGGGAGAACCTACGAGCAGTACTTC.